A selection of T cell receptor beta chains follows, all from one sample in a study of T cell responses to AZD1222 COVID-19 vaccine. The table came from immunoSEQ multiplex PCR; TCRdb's copy has only in-frame clones and leaves some out. The sample has some 120,000 clones; about 88% are singletons. The sequenced sample was peripheral blood, obtained 28 days after the second AZD1222 dose. These receptors were taken from an adult who received the AZD1222 COVID-19 vaccine. Both conserved end residues are part of each CDR3. A D gene is named only where the DNA matches it firmly. Clone sizes are given selectively: once, few, many, or a class where the clone is expanded.

j_call v_call d_call clone_size cdr3_length cdr3_aa cdr3_nt
TRBJ1-6 TRBV12-5 - - 17 CASGIVTGRATYSPLHF TGTGCTAGTGGAATAGTCACGGGGCGGGCAACCTATTCACCCCTCCACTTT
TRBJ1-1 TRBV19 - - 15 CASSRSGTPNTEAFF TGTGCCAGTAGTAGATCCGGGACACCGAACACTGAAGCTTTCTTT
TRBJ1-1 TRBV19 - - 13 CASSPGGNTEAFF TGTGCCAGCAGCCCTGGGGGCAACACTGAAGCTTTCTTT
TRBJ2-2 TRBV5-4 - - 15 CASSVSGGGAGELFF TGTGCCAGCAGCGTCTCAGGAGGGGGGGCCGGGGAGCTGTTTTTT
TRBJ1-1 TRBV6-5 - once 14 CASSYSRRGTEAFF TGTGCCAGCAGTTACTCGCGTCGGGGGACTGAAGCTTTCTTT
TRBJ1-1 TRBV18 TRBD1 - 14 CASSLGQMNTEAFF TGTGCCAGCTCATTGGGACAGATGAACACTGAAGCTTTCTTT
TRBJ1-2 TRBV9 - - 12 CASGGVFYGYTF TGTGCCAGCGGAGGGGTCTTCTATGGCTACACCTTC
TRBJ2-1 TRBV7-9 - once 15 CASSLWGASDNEQFF TGTGCCAGCAGCTTATGGGGGGCTTCTGACAATGAGCAGTTCTTC
TRBJ1-4 TRBV7-9 - once 15 CASSLGGTTNEKLFF TGTGCCAGCAGCTTAGGTGGGACCACTAATGAAAAACTGTTTTTT
TRBJ1-1 TRBV5-1 - - 13 CASSLVGLSEAFF TGCGCCAGCAGCTTGGTGGGGCTGTCTGAAGCTTTCTTT
TRBJ1-5 TRBV7-9 - - 16 CASSLGAGGYNQPQHF TGTGCCAGCAGCTTAGGGGCGGGCGGCTACAATCAGCCCCAGCATTTT
TRBJ1-5 TRBV20-1 TRBD1 once 15 CSASDTGQGTLSQHF TGCAGTGCTAGTGATACCGGACAGGGAACCCTGTCCCAGCATTTT
TRBJ1-1 TRBV4-1 - - 18 CASSQEWRTSHMNTEAFF TGCGCCAGCAGCCAAGAGTGGAGGACGTCTCACATGAACACTGAAGCTTTCTTT
TRBJ1-3 TRBV12-3/TRBV12-4 - - 11 CASSLGHTIYF TGTGCCAGCAGTTTAGGTCACACCATATATTTT
TRBJ2-3 TRBV19 - few 13 CASKEGNGDTQYF TGTGCCAGTAAAGAGGGGAATGGAGATACGCAGTATTTT
TRBJ1-1 TRBV27 - - 13 CASSLAMNTEAFF TGTGCCAGCAGTTTGGCGATGAACACTGAAGCTTTCTTT
TRBJ1-2 TRBV21-1 - - 15 CASSKARGSVYGYTF TGTGCCAGCAGCAAAGCTCGGGGAAGTGTCTATGGCTACACCTTC
TRBJ2-1 TRBV5-4 - - 15 CASSLGQADYNEQFF TGTGCCAGCAGCTTGGGACAGGCAGACTACAATGAGCAGTTCTTC
TRBJ2-1 TRBV5-1 TRBD2 - 16 CASSPPVGGGYNEQFF TGCGCCAGCAGCCCCCCGGTAGGCGGGGGCTACAATGAGCAGTTCTTC
TRBJ1-2 TRBV4-2 TRBD1 few 16 CASSHDEDRGDYGYTF TGTGCCAGCAGCCATGATGAAGACAGGGGAGATTATGGCTACACCTTC
TRBJ1-2 TRBV7-9 - - 15 CASSLSGWQSYGYTF TGTGCCAGCAGTCTTTCCGGGTGGCAGAGTTATGGCTACACCTTC
TRBJ1-2 TRBV19 - - 13 CASSIEQDYGYTF TGTGCCAGTAGTATTGAACAGGACTATGGCTACACCTTC
TRBJ1-2 TRBV27 - - 15 CASSSPSDAHYGYTF TGTGCCAGCAGTTCCCCCTCGGACGCACACTATGGCTACACCTTC
TRBJ2-3 TRBV7-6 TRBD2 - 20 CASSFVPGAGGYISTDTQYF TGTGCCAGCAGCTTCGTCCCCGGAGCGGGGGGATATATTAGCACAGATACGCAGTATTTT
TRBJ2-1 TRBV2 - - 13 CAHARGEDNEQFF TGTGCTCACGCACGGGGAGAGGACAATGAGCAGTTCTTC
TRBJ1-1 TRBV4-2 - - 15 CASSQDGVLSREAFF TGTGCCAGCAGCCAAGATGGGGTTCTTAGTCGAGAAGCTTTCTTT